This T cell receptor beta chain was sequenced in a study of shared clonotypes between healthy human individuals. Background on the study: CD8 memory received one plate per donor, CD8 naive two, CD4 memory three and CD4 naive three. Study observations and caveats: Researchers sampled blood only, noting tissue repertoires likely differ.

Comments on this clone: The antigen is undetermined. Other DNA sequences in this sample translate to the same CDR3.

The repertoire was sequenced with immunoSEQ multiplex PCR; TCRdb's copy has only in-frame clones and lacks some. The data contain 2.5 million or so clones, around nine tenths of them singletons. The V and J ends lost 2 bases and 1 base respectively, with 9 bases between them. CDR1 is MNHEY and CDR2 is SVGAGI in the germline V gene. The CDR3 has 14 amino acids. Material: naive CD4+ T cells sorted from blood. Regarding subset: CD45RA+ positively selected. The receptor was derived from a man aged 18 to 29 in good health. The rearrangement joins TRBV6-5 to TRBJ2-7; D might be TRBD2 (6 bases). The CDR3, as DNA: TGTGCCAGCAGTTACGGGCGGGGATCCTACGAGCAGTACTTC. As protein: CASSYGRGSYEQYF.